This paragraph covers one T cell receptor (beta chain) sequence. The antigen remains unidentified. These data belong to a study of cytomegalovirus exposure and HLA in healthy donors. Findings and caveats of the study: Cytomegalovirus status was reportedly diagnosed by the classifier with high specificity and sensitivity. TCR sequences were mostly rare, though some public TCRs occurred in many donors. TCR beta chain V- and J-gene trimming was linked, in a later analysis, to a missense variant in DCLRE1C.

This CDR3 spans 12 amino acids. V was pared by 6 bases and J by 3 bases, with 6 bases between. Germline lookup yields CDR1 MNHNS and CDR2 SASEGT. Samples came from healthy bone marrow donors. The PCR used 60 Vbeta and 13 Jbeta primers. Some clones are missing from TCRdb's copy, which holds only in-frame ones; the method was immunoSEQ multiplex PCR. The table records approximately 110,000 clones, over 70% of them present only once. This chain uses TRBV6-1 with TRBJ2-1, with D unclear. This TCR was sampled from a woman in her 40s in good health and CMV-seronegative. Sequencing was performed on PBMCs. CDR3 sequence reads: CASRWSYNEQFF. CDR3 DNA: TGTGCCAGCAGGTGGAGCTACAATGAGCAGTTCTTC.